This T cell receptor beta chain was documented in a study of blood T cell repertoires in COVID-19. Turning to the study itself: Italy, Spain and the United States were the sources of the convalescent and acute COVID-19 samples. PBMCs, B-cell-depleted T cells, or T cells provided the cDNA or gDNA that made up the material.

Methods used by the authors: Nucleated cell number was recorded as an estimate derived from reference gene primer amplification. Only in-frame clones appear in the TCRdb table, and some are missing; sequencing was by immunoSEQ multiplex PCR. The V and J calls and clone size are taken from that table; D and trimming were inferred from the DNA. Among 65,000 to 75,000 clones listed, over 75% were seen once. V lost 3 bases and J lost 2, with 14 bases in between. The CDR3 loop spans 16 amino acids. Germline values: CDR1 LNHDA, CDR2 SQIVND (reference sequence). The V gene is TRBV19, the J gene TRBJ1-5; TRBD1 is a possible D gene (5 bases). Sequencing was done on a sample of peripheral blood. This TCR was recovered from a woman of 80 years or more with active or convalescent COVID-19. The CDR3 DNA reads TGTGCCAGTAGTATGTCTCAGGGTAGAGGCAATCAGCCCCAGCATTTT. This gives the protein CASSMSQGRGNQPQHF.